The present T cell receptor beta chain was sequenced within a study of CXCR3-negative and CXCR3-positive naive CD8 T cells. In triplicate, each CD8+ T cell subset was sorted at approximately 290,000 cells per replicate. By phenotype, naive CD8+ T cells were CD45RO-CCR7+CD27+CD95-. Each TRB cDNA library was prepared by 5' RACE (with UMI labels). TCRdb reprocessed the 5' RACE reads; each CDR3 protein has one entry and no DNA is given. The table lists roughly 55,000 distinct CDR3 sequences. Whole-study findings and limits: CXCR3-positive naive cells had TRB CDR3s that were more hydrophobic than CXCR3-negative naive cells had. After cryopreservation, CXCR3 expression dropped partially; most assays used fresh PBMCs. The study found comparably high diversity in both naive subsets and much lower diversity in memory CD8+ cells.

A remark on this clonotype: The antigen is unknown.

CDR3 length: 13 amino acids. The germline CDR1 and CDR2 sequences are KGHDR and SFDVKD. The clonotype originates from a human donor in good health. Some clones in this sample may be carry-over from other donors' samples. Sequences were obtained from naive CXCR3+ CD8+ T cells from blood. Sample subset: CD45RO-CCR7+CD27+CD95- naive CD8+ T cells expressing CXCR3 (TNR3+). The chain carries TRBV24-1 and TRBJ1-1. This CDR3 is CATRADFNTEAFF.